This TCR beta chain was documented in a study of cytomegalovirus exposure and HLA in healthy donors. Notes on this clone: Its antigen is as yet unknown.

Overall study findings and caveats: Presence/absence analyses rested on an assumption that sequencing depth was roughly uniform across donors.

The CDR3 contains 13 residues. V lost 3 bases to trimming and J lost 3 bases; unmatched junction nucleotides: 2. Germline lookup yields CDR1 ENHRY and CDR2 SYGVKD. Amplification used 60 Vbeta primers and 13 Jbeta primers. Here immunoSEQ multiplex PCR was the method, and the copy in TCRdb shows in-frame clones only, minus some. The sample lists 150,000 to 200,000 clones; 80% to 85% were seen once. Sequencing was carried out using PBMCs. The receptor's source is a woman in her thirties or forties in good health and CMV-seronegative. This chain links TRBV10-3 with TRBJ2-7; 7 nucleotides line up with TRBD1. CDR3 in amino acids: CAISEGTVYEQYF. As DNA, the CDR3 is TGTGCCATCAGTGAAGGGACAGTCTACGAGCAGTACTTC.